This TCR beta chain was sequenced during a study of T cell responses to AZD1222 COVID-19 vaccine (dated by TCRdb to the early 2020s). General notes on the study: A total of under 250 trial participants underwent TCR sequencing, of whom some 200 had received two doses of AZD1222 and around 25 had received two doses of the MenACWY control vaccine. Trial participants were enrolled by age into subgroups of 18-55, 56-69 and 70-plus years, and around 150, 28 and 57 TCR-sequenced participants, respectively, were included in these subgroups.

The time point label for this specimen denotes: baseline before first vaccination. The treatment or condition label corresponds to: meningococcal conjugate vaccine given as trial control. Samples from vaccinated people were obtained from the UK trials COV001 and COV002, which included a single-blind randomized controlled phase 2/3 trial of AZD1222 (ChAdOx1 nCoV-19) in healthy adults. For TCRbeta chain sequencing, PBMC samples from trial participants were taken at day 0 and at day 28 after the second dose. Summary of the overall study and its limitations: Most participants were white British and females outnumbered males, and the authors suggested that clonal diversity may have been underestimated. Nearly half of unique spike-specific TCRs reportedly recognized epitopes outside regions mutated in the B.1.351 and B.1.1.7 variants. Conclusions about previously exposed vaccinees are limited, since just 6 or 7 AZD1222 recipients were seropositive for SARS-CoV-2 at baseline. Because no day 14 peak-response samples were available, repertoires were characterized only after the peak T cell response. Spike-specific TCR breadth and depth rose significantly after two AZD1222 doses compared with day 0 and with MenACWY recipients. The 56-69-year group was small, and its depth increase did not reach significance, likely because of low power. CD4 TCRs associated with the vaccine covered the entire spike protein, and the dominant responses were in regions 160-218 and 743-854.

As regards this clone: Its cognate antigen has yet to be identified. Qualities for individual bases were not recorded, and no much larger clone is one base off.

The CDR3 regions of human TCRbeta chains were analyzed by immunosequencing. Per the authors' processing: TCRs in the repertoires were matched against a reference library of SARS-CoV-2-specific TCRs that had been generated with the MIRA antigen-specificity platform. Breadth meant the fraction of unique TCRs that were SARS-CoV-2-associated, whereas depth meant the fraction of total T cells that were SARS-CoV-2-associated. Using the MIRA data, each spike-specific TCR was assigned both to the spike region to which the TCR was reactive and to a CD4 or CD8 class. Log10-transformed breadth and depth values were compared by one-way ANOVA with Sidak's multiple comparisons tests. TCRdb carries this immuneACCESS record with in-frame sequences only. Its versions omit some clonotypes, under half of them owing to an unresolved V gene in the studies checked, with the rest unexplained. For V, J and clone size, that table is used; D and trimming come from the DNA. For this sample there are about 83,000 clones; approximately 87% appear just once. Roughly 4.8% of the sample lies in the top ten.

CDR1 LNHDA and CDR2 SQIVND are derived from the germline V gene (reference sequence). The V and J ends are trimmed by 5 bases and 8 bases, leaving 19 bases between them. The CDR3 starts with the cysteine, ends with the phenylalanine, and has 14 residues. Only CDR3 DNA remains: 42 bases, in frame from the first base. Sequenced here: peripheral blood, sampled on day 0 of MenACWY control vaccination. This chain joins TRBV19 to TRBJ2-7; possibly the D gene is TRBD1, per 5 matching bases. This TCR was recovered from an adult in good health. The DNA reads as follows: TGTGCCAGTAGTTTCTCACACAGGAACATTCAGCAGTACTTC. It translates to CASSFSHRNIQQYF.